These T cell receptor beta chains were read from a single sample in a study of blood T cell repertoires in COVID-19. Some clones are missing from TCRdb's copy, which holds only in-frame ones; the method was immunoSEQ multiplex PCR. The sample has 84,000 or so clones, roughly 90% seen once; the top ten hold about 6.7%. Sequencing was carried out using peripheral blood. These TCRs come from a man aged 65 to 85 with acute or convalescent COVID-19. CDR3s include the opening cysteine and the closing phenylalanine or tryptophan. The D gene is left open where the match is weak. Some rows mark clone size as missing; the rest say once, few, many or name a class of expanded clone.

j_gene: TRBJ2-5
v_gene: TRBV15
abundance: NA
len: 16
d_gene: TRBD2
CDR3aa: CATSRRTSGGRETQYF
CDR3nt: TGTGCCACCAGCAGACGGACTAGCGGGGGTAGGGAGACCCAGTACTTC

j_gene: TRBJ2-3
v_gene: TRBV5-6
abundance: NA
len: 14
d_gene: NA
CDR3aa: CASSLGSLQNTQYF
CDR3nt: TGTGCCAGCAGCTTGGGGTCTTTGCAGAATACGCAGTATTTT

j_gene: TRBJ2-7
v_gene: TRBV7-9
abundance: NA
len: 17
d_gene: NA
CDR3aa: CASSLAGTGQGGHEQYF
CDR3nt: TGTGCCAGCAGCTTAGCGGGAACGGGCCAAGGAGGGCACGAGCAGTACTTC

j_gene: TRBJ1-1
v_gene: TRBV7-2
abundance: NA
len: 15
d_gene: TRBD1
CDR3aa: CASSLVLGTGTEAFF
CDR3nt: TGTGCCAGCAGCTTAGTGCTAGGGACAGGGACTGAAGCTTTCTTT

j_gene: TRBJ1-5
v_gene: TRBV3-1/TRBV3-2
abundance: NA
len: 17
d_gene: TRBD1
CDR3aa: CASSQGLRTGEGQPQHF
CDR3nt: TGTGCCAGCAGCCAAGGCCTGAGGACAGGGGAGGGTCAGCCCCAGCATTTT

j_gene: TRBJ2-7
v_gene: TRBV20-1
abundance: NA
len: 15
d_gene: TRBD2
CDR3aa: CSASKGGGGAYEQYF
CDR3nt: TGCAGTGCTAGTAAAGGCGGCGGGGGGGCCTACGAGCAGTACTTC

j_gene: TRBJ1-3
v_gene: TRBV13
abundance: NA
len: 20
d_gene: NA
CDR3aa: CASSPGRFLGEEPSGNTIYF
CDR3nt: TGTGCCAGCAGCCCAGGAAGGTTTTTAGGGGAGGAACCCTCTGGAAACACCATATATTTT

j_gene: TRBJ2-1
v_gene: TRBV20-1
abundance: NA
len: 16
d_gene: TRBD2
CDR3aa: CSASSSGRANYNEQFF
CDR3nt: TGCAGTGCTAGTTCCAGCGGGAGGGCCAATTACAATGAGCAGTTCTTC

j_gene: TRBJ2-3
v_gene: TRBV19
abundance: NA
len: 16
d_gene: TRBD2
CDR3aa: CASSIHRTRGTDTQYF
CDR3nt: TGTGCCAGTAGTATACACAGGACTAGAGGCACAGATACGCAGTATTTT

j_gene: TRBJ2-3
v_gene: TRBV6-1
abundance: NA
len: 13
d_gene: NA
CDR3aa: CASSEPIRETQYF
CDR3nt: TGTGCCAGCAGTGAACCCATTAGGGAGACGCAGTATTTT

j_gene: TRBJ1-6
v_gene: TRBV27
abundance: NA
len: 15
d_gene: TRBD1
CDR3aa: CASREWTGGNSPLHF
CDR3nt: TGTGCCAGCAGGGAATGGACAGGGGGGAATTCACCCCTCCACTTT

j_gene: TRBJ2-2
v_gene: TRBV7-9
abundance: once
len: 15
d_gene: NA
CDR3aa: CASSLRGQNTGELFF
CDR3nt: TGTGCCAGCAGCTTAAGAGGGCAGAACACCGGGGAGCTGTTTTTT

j_gene: TRBJ2-3
v_gene: TRBV7-6
abundance: NA
len: 16
d_gene: TRBD2
CDR3aa: CASSPSWTSGSYTQYF
CDR3nt: TGTGCCAGCAGCCCCTCGTGGACTAGCGGGAGTTATACGCAGTATTTT

j_gene: TRBJ1-2
v_gene: TRBV5-1
abundance: NA
len: 13
d_gene: TRBD1
CDR3aa: CASSPGQKYGYTF
CDR3nt: TGCGCCAGCAGCCCGGGACAGAAGTATGGCTACACCTTC

j_gene: TRBJ2-1
v_gene: TRBV5-4
abundance: once
len: 19
d_gene: TRBD2
CDR3aa: CASSLAGRAGGSSYNEQFF
CDR3nt: TGTGCCAGCAGCTTGGCGGGGAGGGCCGGGGGTAGCTCCTACAATGAGCAGTTCTTC

j_gene: TRBJ1-4
v_gene: TRBV4-1
abundance: NA
len: 16
d_gene: NA
CDR3aa: CASSQGQLGTNEKLFF
CDR3nt: TGCGCCAGCAGCCAAGGACAGTTAGGCACTAATGAAAAACTGTTTTTT

j_gene: TRBJ1-6
v_gene: TRBV28
abundance: NA
len: 14
d_gene: NA
CDR3aa: CASTGSSYNSPLHF
CDR3nt: TGTGCCAGCACGGGGAGTTCCTATAATTCACCCCTCCACTTT

j_gene: TRBJ2-3
v_gene: TRBV6-2/TRBV6-3
abundance: NA
len: 15
d_gene: NA
CDR3aa: CASSPRGMERDTQYF
CDR3nt: TGTGCCAGCAGCCCCAGAGGGATGGAACGAGATACGCAGTATTTT

j_gene: TRBJ2-4
v_gene: TRBV2
abundance: NA
len: 16
d_gene: TRBD2
CDR3aa: CASRELAGGSKNIQYF
CDR3nt: TGTGCCAGCAGGGAACTAGCGGGAGGTAGCAAAAACATTCAGTACTTC

j_gene: TRBJ1-2
v_gene: TRBV29-1
abundance: NA
len: 16
d_gene: TRBD1
CDR3aa: CSVESPYRGNDYGYTF
CDR3nt: TGCAGCGTTGAAAGCCCCTACAGGGGGAATGACTATGGCTACACCTTC

j_gene: TRBJ2-7
v_gene: TRBV28
abundance: once
len: 15
d_gene: NA
CDR3aa: CASSQQHGHLYEQYF
CDR3nt: TGTGCCAGCAGTCAGCAGCACGGACATCTCTACGAGCAGTACTTC

j_gene: TRBJ2-3
v_gene: TRBV19
abundance: once
len: 16
d_gene: TRBD1
CDR3aa: CASSTRDRGAADTQYF
CDR3nt: TGTGCCAGTAGTACCCGGGACAGGGGAGCGGCAGATACGCAGTATTTT

j_gene: TRBJ1-4
v_gene: TRBV7-2
abundance: once
len: 15
d_gene: TRBD1
CDR3aa: CASSSRTGGREKLFF
CDR3nt: TGTGCCAGCAGCTCACGGACAGGGGGGCGCGAAAAACTGTTTTTT

j_gene: TRBJ2-7
v_gene: TRBV5-4
abundance: NA
len: 15
d_gene: TRBD1
CDR3aa: CASSIPQGERYEQYF
CDR3nt: TGTGCCAGCAGCATACCACAGGGGGAGCGCTACGAGCAGTACTTC

j_gene: TRBJ2-7
v_gene: TRBV4-3
abundance: NA
len: 16
d_gene: TRBD1
CDR3aa: CASSQDRNRGVYEQYF
CDR3nt: TGCGCCAGCAGCCAAGATCGGAACAGGGGCGTCTACGAGCAGTACTTC

j_gene: TRBJ2-7
v_gene: TRBV18
abundance: NA
len: 20
d_gene: TRBD2
CDR3aa: CASSPTGPGSGLALPYEQYF
CDR3nt: TGTGCCAGCTCACCAACAGGGCCTGGCTCGGGACTAGCGTTACCCTACGAGCAGTACTTC

j_gene: TRBJ1-1
v_gene: TRBV29-1
abundance: NA
len: 12
d_gene: NA
CDR3aa: CSVYTPNTEAFF
CDR3nt: TGCAGCGTTTACACCCCGAACACTGAAGCTTTCTTT

j_gene: TRBJ1-2
v_gene: TRBV24-1
abundance: few
len: 12
d_gene: TRBD1
CDR3aa: CAAGQGNYGYTF
CDR3nt: TGTGCGGCTGGACAGGGTAACTATGGCTACACCTTC

j_gene: TRBJ1-2
v_gene: TRBV10-2
abundance: NA
len: 15
d_gene: NA
CDR3aa: CASSESQGTNYGYTF
CDR3nt: TGCGCCAGCAGTGAGAGTCAGGGGACGAACTATGGCTACACCTTC